The source of this T cell receptor beta chain is a study of CD8 T cells in Susac syndrome. This CDR3 has 14 amino acids. The germline V gene has CDR1 SQVTM and CDR2 ANQGSEA. V was pared by 4 bases and J by 3 bases, with 8 bases of the junction left unmatched. The authors reverse transcribed roughly 0.5 to 1 ug RNA with random hexamers. By means of immunoSEQ multiplex PCR, TCR beta CDR3 spanning 54 Vbeta and 13 Jbeta underwent amplification. TCRdb passed the immunoSEQ multiplex PCR reads through MiXCR, listing each CDR3 protein once. The table includes more than 200,000 distinct CDR3 sequences, approximately 92% detected once.

This receptor was taken from a human donor with multiple sclerosis. This chain joins TRBV29-1 and TRBJ2-5; 7 bases match TRBD2. Sequencing used CD4+ T cells from PBMCs. CDR3 in DNA: TGCAGCGTTGGTAACGGGGGGTCAAAAGAGACCCAGTACTTC. The encoded protein is CSVGNGGSKETQYF.